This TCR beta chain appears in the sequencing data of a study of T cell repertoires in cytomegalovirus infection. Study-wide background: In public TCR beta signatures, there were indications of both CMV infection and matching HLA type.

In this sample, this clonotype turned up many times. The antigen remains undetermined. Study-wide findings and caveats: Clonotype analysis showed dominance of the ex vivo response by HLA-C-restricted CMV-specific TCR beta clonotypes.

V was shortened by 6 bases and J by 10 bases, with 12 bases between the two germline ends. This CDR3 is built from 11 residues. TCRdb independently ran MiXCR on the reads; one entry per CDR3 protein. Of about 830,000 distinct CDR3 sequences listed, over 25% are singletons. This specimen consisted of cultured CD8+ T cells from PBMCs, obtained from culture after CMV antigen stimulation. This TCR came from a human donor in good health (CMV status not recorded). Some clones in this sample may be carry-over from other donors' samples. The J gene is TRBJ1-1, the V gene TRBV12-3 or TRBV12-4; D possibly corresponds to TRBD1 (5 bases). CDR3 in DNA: TGTGCCAGCAGCCCCAGTGGGGGAGCTTTCTTT. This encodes CASSPSGGAFF.